This record concerns one T cell receptor beta chain sequence. The antigen is undetermined. The authors produced TCR alpha and TCR beta cDNA libraries with sample barcodes and UMIs by 5'RACE using constant-segment primers. TCRdb reanalysed the 5' RACE reads using MiXCR and keeps one entry per CDR3 protein. The sample has roughly 370,000 distinct CDR3 sequences, about a sixth seen once. Germline trimming cut 10 bases from V and 5 bases from J; bases unmatched to any gene: 11. The germline CDR1 and CDR2 sequences are MNHEY and SVGEGT. CDR3 length: 14 residues. This record comes from a study of T-cell memory formation after mild COVID-19. General study findings and limits: CD4+ contracting clones were found mainly in CM and EM, and CD8+ ones in EMRA.

The material sequenced was PBMCs or a T cell subset sorted from them (not recorded which). The V call is TRBV6-2 or TRBV6-3, the J call TRBJ2-7; 10 bases fit TRBD1. The sequence was obtained from a man between 18 and 29 years old who had mild COVID-19 (a few samples of this study predate the infection). Cell type and time point are not known. CDR3 sequence (DNA): TGTGCCACTCACTACCGGGACAGGGGCCACGAGCAGTACTTC. Amino acid sequence: CATHYRDRGHEQYF.